What follows are 20 T cell receptor beta chains derived from one specimen sequenced in a study of blood T cells in healthy people across ages. The authors ran a second PCR of about 6 to 11 cycles using a sample-barcoded 5' primer and a J-beta primer mix. TCRdb recomputed calls from the 5' RACE reads with MiXCR, one row per CDR3 protein. The table shows roughly 700,000 distinct CDR3 sequences, with roughly 25% occurring only once. These same data were also listed under a study on T cells of mothers and their children.

The sample was blood. These receptors all come from a boy younger than 18 in good health.

This clonotype was seen more than once but under ten times. This rearrangement joins TRBV20-1 to TRBJ1-6; D is unresolved. The CDR3 is 14 amino acids. Germline V lookup: CDR1 DFQATT, CDR2 SNEGSKA (reference sequence). V was clipped by 3 bases and J by 4 bases, with 10 bases between them. The CDR3 sequence is CSARSGLYNSPLHF. The CDR3 nucleotides are TGCAGTGCTAGGAGTGGGCTGTATAATTCACCCCTCCACTTT.

This clonotype was counted between two and nine times. The chain has TRBV12-3 or TRBV12-4 and TRBJ2-5, with D possibly being TRBD2 (5 bases). The DNA end is a closer match to TRBJ2-7, so the J assignment may be wrong. This CDR3 is built from 16 residues. CDR3 nucleotide sequence: TGTGCCAGCAGTTCCATCGATGGGGAGAGCTCCTACGAGCAGTACTTC. As protein: CASSSIDGESSYEQYF.

The chain couples TRBV5-1 to TRBJ2-5; no firm D call. The last part of the DNA fits TRBJ2-1 better; the J call may be wrong. CDR1 is SGHRS, CDR2 YFSETQ, per germline. The CDR3 covers 13 residues. This CDR3 reads CASSPHSTAEQFF. Written as DNA, the CDR3 is TGCGCCAGCAGCCCCCACTCCACCGCTGAGCAGTTCTTC.

The rearrangement uses TRBV3-1 and TRBJ1-1; tentatively, D is TRBD1 (6 bases). V dropped 5 bases and J dropped 7 bases, with 23 bases sitting between them. CDR1 is LGHDT, CDR2 YNNKEL, per germline (reference sequence). The CDR3 extends over 16 amino acids. DNA of the CDR3: TGTGCCAGCAGCGAATTAGGCGGACAGATTGAAAGTGAAGCTTTCTTT. The encoded protein is CASSELGGQIESEAFF.

There are a few counts of this clonotype. The chain recombines TRBV20-1 with TRBJ1-4; 9 positions match TRBD1. The junction had 9 bases not matched to a gene; V was cut back by 6 bases and J by 7 bases. Germline V gives CDR1 DFQATT, CDR2 SNEGSKA (reference sequence). This CDR3 has 14 amino acids. The chain's CDR3 is CSAQQGARSEKLFF. The CDR3 DNA follows: TGCAGTGCGCAACAGGGGGCGAGGAGTGAAAAACTGTTTTTT.

This clonotype has a handful of counts. The V call is TRBV29-1, the J call TRBJ1-1; TRBD1 aligns across 8 bases. V was clipped by 4 bases and J by 7 bases; unmatched bases: 5. CDR1 and CDR2 (germline): SQVTM, ANQGSEA. CDR3 length equals 12 residues. CDR3 residues: CSVGEGQGEAFF. CDR3 sequence (DNA): TGCAGCGTTGGAGAAGGACAGGGTGAAGCTTTCTTT.

The V call is TRBV6-1, the J call TRBJ2-6, with a weak D call TRBD2 (5 bases). This CDR3 comprises 15 residues. The V gene's germline CDR1 is MNHNS and CDR2 SASEGT. Trimming stripped 2 bases from V and 4 bases from J, with 9 bases between. CDR3 region: CASSETGVGANVLTF. The CDR3 DNA reads TGTGCCAGCAGTGAAACCGGGGTCGGGGCCAACGTCCTGACTTTC.

The table lists this clonotype with a few counts. One end of the junction fails to match germline, which may point to a read error. The J gene is TRBJ2-5, the V gene TRBV2, with D perhaps matching TRBD1 (5 bases). CDR3 size: 14 residues. Germline V gene data show CDR1 as SNHLY and CDR2 as FYNNEI. The CDR3 region is CASRGLSSLATRYF. Here the CDR3 DNA reads TGTGCCAGCAGGGGGCTGTCATCCCTCGCGACCCGGTACTTC.

J is TRBJ2-5 and V is TRBV7-9; possibly TRBD2 for D (5 bases). Near its end, the DNA agrees better with TRBJ2-7, so the J call may be wrong. Germline CDR1 is SEHNR and CDR2 is FQNEAQ (reference sequence). There are 16 residues in the CDR3. The CDR3 DNA follows: TGTGCCAGCAGCTTAAGGGAGACACCGAAAGCCTACGAGCAGTACTTC. Encoded protein: CASSLRETPKAYEQYF.

This clonotype was seen ten or more times. This chain links TRBV5-1 with TRBJ2-5; D unresolved. The length of the CDR3 is 14 residues. Germline CDR1 and CDR2: SGHRS and YFSETQ. The V end lost 3 bases, the J end lost 1 base, and 10 bases lay between the germline ends. The CDR3 reads CASSSRTAQETQYF. The CDR3 coding sequence is TGCGCCAGCAGCTCTCGGACGGCCCAAGAGACCCAGTACTTC.

The chain couples TRBV7-2 to TRBJ2-7; TRBD2 matches at 9 bases. This CDR3 spans 15 amino acids. Germline V gene data show CDR1 as SGHTA and CDR2 as FQGNSA. Unmatched junction bases numbered 7, after V lost 2 bases and J lost 5 bases. As DNA, the CDR3 is TGTGCCAGCAGCTTAACTGCGGGAGGGCCTAACGAGCAGTACTTC. Protein sequence: CASSLTAGGPNEQYF.

This clonotype was seen a handful of times. The chain joins TRBV6-5 to TRBJ2-1, with TRBD1 matching over 9 bases. Germline CDR1 reads MNHEY; CDR2 reads SVGAGI. This CDR3 region has 15 residues. The V and J ends lost 2 bases and 8 bases, in that order; junction bases with no gene match: 7. CDR3 amino acids: CASSYTGTGPHEQFF. The CDR3 coding sequence is TGTGCCAGCAGTTACACCGGGACAGGGCCCCATGAGCAGTTCTTC.

The V call is TRBV12-3 or TRBV12-4, the J call TRBJ2-3; D is undetermined. V gave up 5 bases and J gave up 4 bases, with 13 bases separating them. The CDR3 spans 14 residues. The CDR3 region has the DNA TGTGCCAGCAGTCCCCGGAGTAGCCCAGATACGCAGTATTTT. As protein: CASSPRSSPDTQYF.

DNA for the CDR3: TGCAACGTGGTCGGTCGCTCCTACAATGAGCAGTTCTTC. It is translated as CNVVGRSYNEQFF. The chain employs TRBV29-1 and TRBJ2-1; no clear D gene. This CDR3 contains 13 residues. The germline CDR1 and CDR2 sequences are SQVTM and ANQGSEA.

This chain connects TRBV4-3 to TRBJ2-1, with D perhaps being TRBD1 or TRBD2 (5 bases each). Deletions cut 1 base from V and 0 bases from J, with 13 bases between. The V gene's germline CDR1 is LGHNA and CDR2 YSLEER. The CDR3 is 17 residues long. The CDR3 here is CASSQGTGLSSYNEQFF. The CDR3 region has the DNA TGCGCCAGCAGCCAAGGGACGGGGCTCAGCTCCTACAATGAGCAGTTCTTC.

The chain is built from TRBV28 and TRBJ1-6; D gene ambiguous. Trimming cost V 7 bases and J 0 bases, with 13 bases left between them. This CDR3 is 16 amino acids long. Germline V gene sequence: CDR1 MDHEN, CDR2 SYDVKM. CDR3 sequence reads: CASKNPGGSYNSPLHF. The CDR3 DNA is TGTGCCAGCAAAAACCCGGGAGGCTCCTATAATTCACCCCTCCACTTT.

Comment on this clonotype: Compared with germline, one end of the junction differs, possibly owing to a read error. This chain joins TRBV5-1 and TRBJ2-1, with D unclear. From germline, CDR1 is SGHRS and CDR2 YFSETQ. The CDR3 has 12 residues. Here the CDR3 reads CASSLGRCVSIF. CDR3 nucleotide sequence: TGCGCCAGCAGCTTGGGACGTTGTGTTTCGATCTTC. Complete variable domain (other parts from reference TRBV5-1 and TRBJ2-1): KAGVTQTPRYLIKTRGQQVTLSCSPISGHRSVSWYQQTPGQGLQFLFEYFSETQRNKGNFPGRFSGRQFSNSRSEMNVSTLELGDSALYLCASSLGRCVSIFGPGTRLTVL.

This chain joins TRBV7-9 and TRBJ1-4; D call uncertain. This CDR3 is built from 14 residues. The germline V gene has CDR1 SEHNR and CDR2 FQNEAQ (reference sequence). V was trimmed by 5 bases and J by 6 bases, leaving 13 bases between them. CDR3 protein: CASSHLGPDEKLFF. In DNA form, the CDR3 reads TGTGCCAGCAGCCACTTAGGGCCGGATGAAAAACTGTTTTTT.

This clonotype occurred a few times. The J gene is TRBJ2-5, the V gene TRBV20-1; TRBD1 matches 7 bases. Near its end, the DNA agrees better with TRBJ2-7, so the J call may be wrong. Germline assignment: CDR1 DFQATT and CDR2 SNEGSKA (reference sequence). The CDR3 runs to 14 residues. The CDR3 region is CSAVLTGSSYEQYF. The CDR3 coding sequence is TGCAGTGCTGTTTTGACAGGGAGCTCCTACGAGCAGTACTTC.

This clonotype showed up just a few times. J is TRBJ2-7 and V is TRBV7-2; a possible D gene is TRBD2 (5 bases). The CDR3 consists of 15 residues. Germline V gives CDR1 SGHTA, CDR2 FQGNSA. V was pared by 2 bases and J by 2 bases, with 13 bases between. The CDR3 spells CASSLTAGLAYEQYF. CDR3 nucleotide sequence: TGTGCCAGCAGCTTAACAGCCGGACTCGCCTACGAGCAGTACTTC. The complete variable domain, with remaining parts taken from reference TRBV7-2 and TRBJ2-7, reads GAGVSQSPSNKVTEKGKDVELRCDPISGHTALYWYRQSLGQGLEFLIYFQGNSAPDKSGLPSDRFSAERTGGSVSTLTIQRTQQEDSAVYLCASSLTAGLAYEQYFGPGTRLTVT.